This T cell receptor beta chain comes out of a study of T cells in Graves' hyperthyroidism and ophthalmopathy (dated by TCRdb to the late 2010s). Regarding the study in general: A discovery cohort of roughly 100 patients, about 44 with Graves' ophthalmopathy and 55 to 65 with stable Graves' hyperthyroidism, was used to find distinguishing TCR V-J signatures. Prospective prediction of ophthalmopathy was tested in an independent validation cohort of about 19 hyperthyroidism patients and 17 patients who later progressed to ophthalmopathy. For training and testing, the 100 or so patients in the discovery cohort were randomly divided in a 7:3 ratio. The study also compared thyroid tissue and blood T-cell repertoires from about 6 Graves' hyperthyroidism patients. After sampling, hyperthyroidism patients received methimazole starting at 30 mg daily, and ophthalmopathy patients received high-dose intravenous methylprednisolone. The paper reports TCR Vbeta CDR3 sequencing of over 120 peripheral blood samples: approximately 41 ophthalmopathy, 70 to 85 hyperthyroidism and around 17 progressor patients. On the study overall, not on this receptor specifically: Most expanded thyroid clonotypes (frequency above 0.001) were also detected in blood, a finding suggesting that blood repertoires may reflect thyroid immune responses. In validation, the model predicted progression to ophthalmopathy a median of roughly 6.5 months before onset, with approximately 68% sensitivity and 72.22% specificity. Sample size was not statistically predetermined, and investigators were not blinded to group allocation. Ophthalmopathy was separated from stable hyperthyroidism by a 13 V-J signature model, with about 86% sensitivity and approximately 81% specificity obtained in cross-validation and 80%/75% obtained in testing.

Patients with uncontrolled infections, other autoimmune diseases, pregnancy or lactation were excluded. Diagnoses relied on clinical symptoms, serum thyroxine and TRAb, thyroid ultrasound and orbital computed tomography. Total RNA was extracted with Trizol reagent, and quality was checked on an Agilent 2100 Bioanalyzer. With respect to this clonotype: What antigen it recognizes has not been identified. No clone much larger than this one lies a single base away; base qualities are absent.

The CDR3, from cysteine to phenylalanine, totals 14 residues. The only DNA kept is the CDR3, 42 bases in frame from the first base. From the germline V gene, CDR1 is SGHTA and CDR2 is FQGNSA. Trimming takes 2 bases from V and 2 bases from J, and the germline ends sit 9 bases apart. The TCR beta CDR3 regions were amplified from RNA transcripts. A first-round RT-PCR of the TCR CDR3 used the HTBI primer set with the Qiagen OneStep RT-PCR kit. The libraries were constructed in a second round of multiplex PCR and then size-selected and purified. Libraries were sequenced paired-end with 100 bp reads on an Illumina HiSeq2000. In the source study's methods: SOAPnuke was used to process the raw data, throwing out any read that contained adapters or uncalled bases, had a mean Phred below 15, or lacked an exact constant-primer or identifier match. COPE v1.2.5 was used to merge high-quality paired reads, and clonotypes were defined as unique nucleotide sequences. MiTCR v1.1 was used to align clonotypes to the IMGT TRBV, TRBD and TRBJ reference segments. Only V-J combinations with frequency above 0.0001, covering 99.2% of repertoires, were analysed. The TCS score was defined as F50 (clonal expansion) divided by E x V (chaos), with BLOSUM62-based TCRdist calculated between CDR3 peptides within each V-J. Welch's t-statistics and random forest reduced fewer than 600 V-J features to 10 to 15, which were used in a naive Bayes classifier (R e1071). The Morisita-Horn index was used to measure how similar the thyroid and blood repertoires were. The raw public data were reprocessed by TCRdb itself: fastp quality trimming at Q25, MiXCR clonotype calling, in-frame beta chains only. Rows with a matching CDR3 protein are joined into one entry that keeps the most common DNA and genes. These V and J calls are TCRdb output, not the study's own analysis. The sample table records 500,000 to 800,000 distinct CDR3 sequences; nearly 45% of these occur just once. The ten biggest clones cover less than 9% of the sample.

The sequencing sample was made of peripheral blood or thyroid tissue (not recorded which). Recombination joined TRBV7-2 with TRBJ1-1, with the D gene too uncertain to name. This receptor was obtained from an adult man with Graves' disease, either hyperthyroidism or ophthalmopathy (not recorded which). The bases read TGTGCCAGCAGCTTAACTAGGACTAACACTGAAGCTTTCTTT. This encodes CASSLTRTNTEAFF.